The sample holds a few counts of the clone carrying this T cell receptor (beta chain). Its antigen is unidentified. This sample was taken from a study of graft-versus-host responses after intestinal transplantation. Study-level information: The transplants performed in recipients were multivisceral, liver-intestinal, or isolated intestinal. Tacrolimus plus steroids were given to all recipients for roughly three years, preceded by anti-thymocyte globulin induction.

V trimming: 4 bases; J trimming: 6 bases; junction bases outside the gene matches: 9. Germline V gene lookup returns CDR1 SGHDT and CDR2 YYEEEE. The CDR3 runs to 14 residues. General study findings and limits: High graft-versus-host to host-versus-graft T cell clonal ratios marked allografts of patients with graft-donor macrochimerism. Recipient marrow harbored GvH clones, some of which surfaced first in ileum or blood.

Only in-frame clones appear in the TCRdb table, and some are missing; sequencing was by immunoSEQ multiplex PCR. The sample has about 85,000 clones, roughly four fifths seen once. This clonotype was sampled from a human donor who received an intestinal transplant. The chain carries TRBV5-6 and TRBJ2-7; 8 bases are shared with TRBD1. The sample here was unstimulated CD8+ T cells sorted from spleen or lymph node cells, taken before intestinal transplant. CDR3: CASSGEDRAPEQYF. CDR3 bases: TGTGCCAGCAGCGGAGAGGACAGGGCTCCCGAGCAGTACTTC.